This T cell receptor beta chain was documented in a study of T cells in women clearing cervical HPV infection. This table comes from immunoSEQ multiplex PCR, and its TCRdb copy is limited to in-frame clones, with some not included. This table holds fewer than 40,000 clones. Germline CDR1 and CDR2: LNHDA and SQIVND (reference sequence). V lost 1 base and J 4 bases, leaving 10 bases between the germline ends. The CDR3 is 14 amino acids. On this clone: The read ends 3 residues early relative to the CDR3; the germline J gene fills the gap.

The chain joins TRBV19 to TRBJ1-2, with a tentative D call TRBD1 (5 bases). Specimen: blood buffy coat. The receptor comes from a woman aged 18 to 69 with a cervical HPV16 infection that either progressed to CIN3+ or cleared (not recorded which). The CDR3 protein is CASSIGAGPYGYTF. CDR3 DNA, as far as it was read: TGTGCCAGTAGTATAGGGGCAGGGCCCTATGGC.